Listed below are T cell receptor beta chains from one sample, sequenced in a study of T cell clonotyping in hematopoietic cell transplantation. Profiling relied on immunoSEQ multiplex PCR, and the TCRdb table lists in-frame clones only, not all of them. The sample has 35,000 to 45,000 clones, 88% seen once. Sequencing was performed on peripheral blood mononuclear cells. The receptors here all came from a woman aged 40 to 55 in good health. Some clones in this sample may be carry-over from other donors' samples. Each CDR3 is given with its conserved first and last residue. The order of the fields is V gene, clone size, D gene, J gene, CDR3 protein, CDR3 DNA. A D gene is named only where the DNA matches it firmly. Rows may omit the clone size; those that give it use once, few, many or a size class.

>TRBV10-1|-|-|TRBJ2-1
CANLDEQFF
TGCGCCAACTTAGATGAGCAGTTCTTC
>TRBV11-3|-|TRBD2|TRBJ2-1
CASSYRTSGYNEQFF
TGTGCCAGCAGCTATAGAACTAGCGGGTACAATGAGCAGTTCTTC
>TRBV5-4|once|-|TRBJ1-5
CASSLGGAGVNQPQHF
TGTGCCAGCAGCTTGGGGGGGGCCGGTGTCAATCAGCCCCAGCATTTT
>TRBV5-1|-|TRBD1|TRBJ2-7
CASSPGQGWEQYF
TGCGCCAGCAGCCCGGGACAGGGGTGGGAGCAGTACTTC
>TRBV30|-|-|TRBJ1-1
CAWSPVGTEAFF
TGTGCCTGGTCGCCGGTGGGCACTGAAGCTTTCTTT
>TRBV9|once|-|TRBJ1-1
CASSGRIADTEAFF
TGTGCCAGCAGCGGACGAATCGCGGACACTGAAGCTTTCTTT
>TRBV5-1|-|-|TRBJ1-1
CASSPEVYTEAFF
TGCGCCAGCAGCCCGGAGGTCTACACTGAAGCTTTCTTT
>TRBV19|-|TRBD2|TRBJ2-2
CASSEALAGGVGELFF
TGTGCCAGTAGTGAGGCTCTAGCGGGAGGTGTCGGGGAGCTGTTTTTT
>TRBV6-5|-|TRBD2|TRBJ2-5
CASSLRGLAGETQYF
TGTGCCAGCAGTTTACGGGGACTAGCGGGAGAGACCCAGTACTTC
>TRBV5-1|-|-|TRBJ2-1
CASSLDGISNNEQFF
TGCGCCAGCAGCTTGGACGGGATAAGCAACAATGAGCAGTTCTTC
>TRBV28|few|TRBD1|TRBJ1-5
CASSGTGEWNSNQPQHF
TGTGCCAGCAGTGGGACAGGGGAATGGAATAGCAATCAGCCCCAGCATTTT
>TRBV29-1|-|-|TRBJ2-3
CSAGAIGDTQYF
TGCAGCGCGGGCGCGATCGGAGATACGCAGTATTTT
>TRBV6-1|-|-|TRBJ1-5
CASTPRVDGREPQHF
TGTGCCAGCACCCCGAGGGTGGACGGAAGGGAGCCCCAGCATTTT
>TRBV11-3|-|TRBD1|TRBJ2-5
CASSLGQEETQYF
TGTGCCAGCAGCCTGGGACAGGAAGAGACCCAGTACTTC
>TRBV6-6|once|TRBD2|TRBJ2-7
CASSYSGLSGEQYF
TGTGCCAGCAGTTACTCGGGACTATCGGGCGAGCAGTACTTC